This is a list of T cell receptor beta chains from one sample in a study of blood T cell repertoires in COVID-19. Clones were sequenced by immunoSEQ multiplex PCR, and TCRdb holds only the in-frame ones, with some missing. The data contain more than 200,000 clones, 88% of them singletons. The sample consisted of peripheral blood. Source of these receptors: a middle-aged woman who had recovered from COVID-19. The CDR3 runs from the conserved cysteine through the conserved F or W. D genes are given only for firm matches. Expanded clones are given a class, and other clones once, few, many or no size at all.

clone_size	d_call	j_call	v_call	cdr3_aa	cdr3_nt
-	TRBD1	TRBJ2-7	TRBV10-3	CAISDPGTGTYEQYF	TGTGCCATCAGTGACCCCGGGACAGGTACCTACGAGCAGTACTTC
-	TRBD2	TRBJ2-2	TRBV7-9	CASSLSGGANTGELFF	TGTGCCAGCAGCCTATCTGGGGGGGCGAACACCGGGGAGCTGTTTTTT
-	TRBD1	TRBJ2-6	TRBV19	CASSRTGGPSGANVLTF	TGTGCCAGTAGTAGGACAGGGGGACCCTCTGGGGCCAACGTCCTGACTTTC
-	TRBD1	TRBJ1-4	TRBV5-1	CASSFGTEGDKLFF	TGCGCCAGCAGCTTCGGGACAGAGGGGGACAAACTGTTTTTT
-	TRBD2	TRBJ2-1	TRBV9	CASSLTSGGYNEQFF	TGTGCCAGCAGCCTTACTAGCGGGGGATACAATGAGCAGTTCTTC
-	-	TRBJ2-7	TRBV5-4	CASSSGLEVSAYEQYF	TGTGCCAGCAGCTCCGGCTTGGAGGTGTCTGCCTACGAGCAGTACTTC
-	-	TRBJ2-2	TRBV2	CASSGWASVTTGELFF	TGTGCCAGCAGTGGGTGGGCTAGCGTGACCACCGGGGAGCTGTTTTTT
once	-	TRBJ2-1	TRBV9	CASSVVQGNEQFF	TGTGCCAGCAGCGTAGTGCAGGGCAATGAGCAGTTCTTC
-	-	TRBJ2-5	TRBV6-5	CASSPVAQETQYF	TGTGCCAGCAGCCCCGTAGCACAAGAGACCCAGTACTTC
-	-	TRBJ2-3	TRBV5-6	CASRSFGGFSTDTQYF	TGTGCCAGCAGGAGTTTCGGCGGGTTTAGCACAGATACGCAGTATTTT
-	TRBD1	TRBJ2-7	TRBV5-4	CASAHQDRESEQYF	TGTGCCAGCGCACATCAAGACAGGGAAAGCGAGCAGTACTTC
-	-	TRBJ2-2	TRBV7-2	CASSLERAGFLGGELFF	TGTGCCAGCAGCTTAGAGAGAGCAGGGTTTTTGGGCGGGGAGCTGTTTTTT
-	-	TRBJ2-3	TRBV5-1	CASSPVRGSTDTQYF	TGCGCCAGCAGCCCGGTCCGGGGTAGTACAGATACGCAGTATTTT
-	-	TRBJ2-3	TRBV27	CASSLGGSPDTQYF	TGTGCCAGCAGTTTAGGGGGCAGCCCAGATACGCAGTATTTT
-	-	TRBJ2-7	TRBV4-2	CASSQDLPDSLTYEQYF	TGTGCCAGCAGCCAAGATCTGCCGGACAGCCTTACCTACGAGCAGTACTTC
-	TRBD1	TRBJ2-3	TRBV10-3	CAISGGQGRADTQYF	TGTGCCATCAGTGGTGGACAGGGGCGGGCAGATACGCAGTATTTT
-	-	TRBJ2-7	TRBV7-2	CASSLALQAGLYEQYF	TGTGCCAGCAGCTTAGCGCTTCAGGCGGGGCTCTACGAGCAGTACTTC
-	-	TRBJ2-3	TRBV7-9	CASSSLRTVTDTQYF	TGTGCCAGCAGCTCCTTAAGGACAGTCACAGATACGCAGTATTTT
-	-	TRBJ2-1	TRBV3-1/TRBV3-2	CASSQDVGAYNEQFF	TGTGCCAGCAGCCAAGATGTTGGAGCCTACAATGAGCAGTTCTTC
once	-	TRBJ2-2	TRBV5-1	CASSLPGVAGELFF	TGCGCCAGCAGCTTGCCAGGGGTCGCCGGGGAGCTGTTTTTT
-	-	TRBJ2-5	TRBV7-9	CASSFDSLNQETQYF	TGTGCCAGCAGCTTCGACAGTCTAAACCAAGAGACCCAGTACTTC
-	-	TRBJ1-1	TRBV5-1	CASSLYPLTGGNTEAFF	TGCGCCAGCAGCTTGTACCCTTTGACAGGAGGGAACACTGAAGCTTTCTTT
few	TRBD2	TRBJ2-5	TRBV7-8	CASSLRPSGGAYQETQYF	TGTGCCAGCAGCTTACGGCCTAGCGGGGGGGCCTACCAAGAGACCCAGTACTTC
-	-	TRBJ2-1	TRBV7-8	CASSLGGGNEQFF	TGTGCCAGCAGCTTAGGAGGTGGCAATGAGCAGTTCTTC
-	TRBD2	TRBJ2-7	TRBV3-1/TRBV3-2	CASSQAPPRGTSGLSSYEQYF	TGTGCCAGCAGCCAAGCCCCTCCTCGGGGGACTAGCGGGTTGAGCTCCTACGAGCAGTACTTC
-	-	TRBJ2-7	TRBV2	CASSVSEEQYF	TGTGCCAGCAGTGTAAGTGAGGAGCAGTACTTC
-	TRBD1	TRBJ1-5	TRBV6-2/TRBV6-3	CASSYSGTGGNQPQHF	TGTGCCAGCAGTTACTCCGGGACAGGGGGCAATCAGCCCCAGCATTTT
-	-	TRBJ1-6	TRBV30	CAWSGGSNSPLHF	TGTGCCTGGAGTGGCGGGTCTAATTCACCCCTCCACTTT
-	-	TRBJ2-7	TRBV6-4	CAITYEQYF	TGTGCCATTACCTACGAGCAGTACTTC
-	-	TRBJ1-2	TRBV6-5	CASSYLGSYGYTF	TGTGCCAGCAGTTACTTGGGCTCGTATGGCTACACCTTC
-	TRBD1	TRBJ1-3	TRBV28	CASRSGGSGNTIYF	TGTGCCAGCAGGTCAGGGGGCTCTGGAAACACCATATATTTT
-	-	TRBJ1-1	TRBV29-1	CSVRGFRVGTEAFF	TGCAGCGTTAGAGGCTTCAGGGTGGGCACTGAAGCTTTCTTT
-	-	TRBJ2-1	TRBV6-4	CASSPSGLSYNEQFF	TGTGCCAGCAGTCCCAGCGGGCTCTCCTACAATGAGCAGTTCTTC
-	-	TRBJ1-4	TRBV30	CAWNIKRDVEKLFF	TGTGCCTGGAACATTAAGCGGGACGTTGAAAAACTGTTTTTT
-	-	TRBJ2-1	TRBV6-5	CASSYRGQTNEQFF	TGTGCCAGCAGTTACCGCGGACAAACCAATGAGCAGTTCTTC
-	-	TRBJ1-3	TRBV6-5	CASSPRSRGNTIYF	TGTGCCAGCAGTCCCCGATCCAGGGGAAACACCATATATTTT
-	TRBD1	TRBJ2-7	TRBV5-8	CASSGTNRGPRVYEQYF	TGTGCCAGCAGCGGAACAAACAGGGGCCCCAGGGTCTACGAGCAGTACTTC
-	TRBD1	TRBJ2-7	TRBV7-8	CASSQRTGGSEGQYF	TGTGCCAGCAGCCAGCGGACAGGGGGCTCTGAGGGGCAGTACTTC
-	-	TRBJ2-7	TRBV28	CASSPYRGGSYEQYF	TGTGCCAGCAGTCCTTACAGGGGAGGTTCCTACGAGCAGTACTTC
-	TRBD1	TRBJ1-1	TRBV7-8	CASSSDRATEAFF	TGTGCCAGCAGCTCCGACAGGGCCACTGAAGCTTTCTTT
-	-	TRBJ2-1	TRBV15	CATSREGGLRINEQFF	TGTGCCACCAGCAGAGAAGGAGGTCTTCGAATAAATGAGCAGTTCTTC
-	-	TRBJ2-3	TRBV30	CAWSVRRTDTQYF	TGTGCCTGGAGTGTGAGGAGGACAGATACGCAGTATTTT
-	-	TRBJ1-4	TRBV6-6	CASSFPGGGEKLFF	TGTGCCAGCAGTTTCCCCGGGGGAGGAGAAAAACTGTTTTTT
-	-	TRBJ1-4	TRBV30	CAWSSDTREKLFF	TGTGCCTGGAGTTCCGACACACGGGAAAAACTGTTTTTT
-	TRBD1	TRBJ1-2	TRBV7-9	CASSLDYRGGYTF	TGTGCCAGCAGCTTAGATTACAGGGGGGGCTACACCTTC
-	-	TRBJ2-1	TRBV6-6	CASSYVREIGEQFF	TGTGCCAGCAGTTACGTACGGGAAATTGGTGAGCAGTTCTTC
-	-	TRBJ2-7	TRBV6-5	CASSRRGVEQYF	TGTGCCAGCAGCCGCAGGGGGGTCGAGCAGTACTTC
-	-	TRBJ2-2	TRBV5-4	CASSGAYTGELFF	TGTGCCAGCAGCGGGGCTTACACCGGGGAGCTGTTTTTT
-	-	TRBJ2-5	TRBV28	CASSLVAETQYF	TGTGCCAGCAGCCTGGTCGCGGAGACCCAGTACTTC
-	-	TRBJ1-3	TRBV6-6	CASSPPGQTSGNTIYF	TGTGCCAGCAGTCCACCGGGACAAACCTCTGGAAACACCATATATTTT
-	TRBD1	TRBJ1-5	TRBV30	CAWSRDRGNQPQHF	TGTGCCTGGAGTCGGGACAGGGGGAATCAGCCCCAGCATTTT
-	TRBD1	TRBJ1-2	TRBV6-2/TRBV6-3	CASSGDRANYGYTF	TGTGCCAGCAGTGGGGACAGGGCGAACTATGGCTACACCTTC
-	-	TRBJ1-6	TRBV7-6	CASSLVAGGNSPLHF	TGTGCCAGCAGCTTAGTTGCGGGGGGCAATTCACCCCTCCACTTT
-	TRBD1	TRBJ1-2	TRBV4-3	CASSGQGARSGYTF	TGCGCCAGCAGCGGACAGGGGGCGCGGAGTGGCTACACCTTC
-	-	TRBJ2-1	TRBV27	CASSPASGDSEFF	TGTGCCAGCAGTCCCGCGAGCGGTGACTCGGAGTTCTTC